These 23 T cell receptor beta chains originate from one sample sequenced in a study of blood T cell repertoires in COVID-19. Here immunoSEQ multiplex PCR was the method, and the copy in TCRdb shows in-frame clones only, minus some. Among under 300,000 clones, approximately 85% were seen once, and the ten largest hold 13%. Sequences were obtained from peripheral blood. Receptors originate from a human donor in a cohort sampled during active COVID-19.

This rearrangement joins TRBV5-1 to TRBJ1-6; TRBD1 aligns across 8 bases. Germline CDR1 SGHRS, CDR2 YFSETQ. The CDR3 consists of 14 residues. V shed 2 bases, J shed 8 bases, and the junction held 3 bases outside the gene matches. This chain's CDR3 is CASSFQGADSPLHF. The CDR3 DNA is TGCGCCAGCAGCTTTCAGGGGGCTGATTCACCCCTCCACTTT.

This clone was observed a single time. This chain links TRBV28 with TRBJ2-3; 7 nucleotides line up with TRBD2. CDR3 length: 16 amino acids. CDR1 and CDR2 (germline): MDHEN, SYDVKM. J was trimmed by 4 bases and V by 7 bases; bases with no gene match: 14. CDR3 protein: CASNPPKTSIADTQYF. The CDR3 nucleotides are TGTGCCAGCAATCCCCCAAAGACTAGCATCGCAGATACGCAGTATTTT.

The chain joins TRBV5-1 to TRBJ2-7, with TRBD1 as a possible D gene (6 bases). V lost 6 bases and J 1 base, leaving 20 bases between the germline ends. The germline gives CDR1 SGHRS, CDR2 YFSETQ. The CDR3 covers 16 residues. CDR3 nucleotide sequence: TGCGCCAGCACGCTTGGGATGGGGGACAATTCCTACGAGCAGTACTTC. Translated: CASTLGMGDNSYEQYF.

The table lists this clone with a few counts. The J gene is TRBJ1-1, the V gene TRBV28; 7 bases agree with TRBD1. Germline V CDR1 and CDR2: MDHEN, SYDVKM. The J segment lost 5 bases and the V segment lost 6 bases, leaving 15 bases of the junction unmatched. This CDR3 is built from 16 residues. The CDR3 DNA reads TGTGCCAGCAGCCTGACCGGGACAGTATTAACGACTGAAGCTTTCTTT. It translates to CASSLTGTVLTTEAFF.

V and J are TRBV2 and TRBJ2-1; the D gene is possibly TRBD2 (5 bases). V was trimmed by 4 bases and J by 8 bases, leaving 15 bases between them. The CDR3 extends over 14 amino acids. Germline values: CDR1 SNHLY, CDR2 FYNNEI. Here the CDR3 reads CASSVPPGNDEQFF. Here the CDR3 DNA reads TGTGCCAGCAGTGTCCCTCCGGGGAACGATGAGCAGTTCTTC.

V and J are TRBV5-1 and TRBJ2-3; 7 bases align to TRBD2. The CDR3 runs to 15 residues. Germline-derived CDR1 and CDR2 are SGHRS and YFSETQ. Germline trimming cut 3 bases from V and 5 bases from J; bases unmatched to any gene: 9. This chain's CDR3 is CASSSRGLPIDTQYF. The CDR3, as DNA: TGCGCCAGCAGCTCGAGGGGACTACCAATAGATACGCAGTATTTT. Looking up the rest from reference TRBV5-1 and TRBJ2-3 gives the full variable domain: KAGVTQTPRYLIKTRGQQVTLSCSPISGHRSVSWYQQTPGQGLQFLFEYFSETQRNKGNFPGRFSGRQFSNSRSEMNVSTLELGDSALYLCASSSRGLPIDTQYFGPGTRLTVL.

The rearrangement links TRBV7-9 to TRBJ2-3; 13 bases fit TRBD2. The trim removed 5 bases at V and 5 bases at J, leaving 4 bases unmatched. Per the germline V gene, CDR1 is SEHNR and CDR2 is FQNEAQ (reference sequence). The CDR3 contains 15 residues. The CDR3, as DNA: TGTGCCAGCAGCCACAGACTAGCGGGAGGAGATACGCAGTATTTT. Translating it yields CASSHRLAGGDTQYF.

V usage is TRBV5-1 and J usage is TRBJ2-3; possibly TRBD1 for D (6 bases). The ends were cut back, 1 base at V and 7 bases at J, with 13 bases in the middle. The CDR3 is made up of 14 amino acids. Germline lookup yields CDR1 SGHRS and CDR2 YFSETQ. The CDR3 reads CASSLFQGKNTQYF. DNA of the CDR3: TGCGCCAGCAGCTTGTTCCAGGGGAAGAATACGCAGTATTTT.

The rearrangement uses TRBV4-1 and TRBJ2-7; TRBD2 aligns across 10 bases. The V gene's germline CDR1 is MGHRA and CDR2 YSYEKL. The CDR3 is made up of 17 amino acids. Trimming at V came to 2 bases and at J to 4 bases, leaving 11 bases not matched to a gene. CDR3 nucleotide sequence: TGCGCCAGCAGCCAACCACATACTAGCGGGGCCAGGTACGAGCAGTACTTC. Residues: CASSQPHTSGARYEQYF.

The chain has TRBV19 and TRBJ1-3; D is possibly TRBD1 (6 bases). The CDR3 sequence is 14 residues long. CDR1 LNHDA and CDR2 SQIVND come from the germline V gene (reference sequence). The ends were cut back, 7 bases at V and 0 bases at J, with 10 bases in the middle. As DNA, the CDR3 is TGTGCCAGTAACCCGGGACACTCTGGAAACACCATATATTTT. Amino acid sequence: CASNPGHSGNTIYF.

This clone was picked up a small number of times. This chain joins TRBV12-3 or TRBV12-4 and TRBJ1-1, with 11 bases lining up with TRBD1. V dropped 5 bases and J dropped 13; count of bases not matched to a gene: 9. The CDR3 totals 13 residues. The CDR3 coding sequence is TGTGCCAGCAGTCCCCGGACAGGGGGCAGTAGTTTCTTT. Amino acid sequence: CASSPRTGGSSFF.

The gene calls are TRBV5-6 and TRBJ2-7, with TRBD1 identical over 11 bases. V lost 3 bases to trimming and J lost 2 bases; unmatched junction nucleotides: 4. Germline values: CDR1 SGHDT, CDR2 YYEEEE. This CDR3 has 15 residues. The DNA for the CDR3 is TGTGCCAGCAGCTGGGGACAGGGGGTCCCCTACGAGCAGTACTTC. It specifies CASSWGQGVPYEQYF.

The gene calls are TRBV28 and TRBJ2-7, with 10 bases aligning to TRBD2. The V gene end was trimmed by 6 bases and the J gene end by 3 bases; junction bases not matched to a gene: 8. The CDR3 length is 15 residues. The germline gives CDR1 MDHEN, CDR2 SYDVKM. In nucleotides, the CDR3 is TGTGCCAGCAGCCCCCATAGGACTAGCGGCTACGAGCAGTACTTC. Its protein is CASSPHRTSGYEQYF.

The chain uses TRBV2 and TRBJ2-3; 9 bases fit TRBD1. The ends lost 6 bases at V and 7 bases at J; junction bases unmatched: 11. Germline-derived CDR1 and CDR2 are SNHLY and FYNNEI. The length of the CDR3 is 15 residues. CDR3 nucleotide sequence: TGTGCCAGCAGGGGACAGGGCACAAACCTGAATACGCAGTATTTT. Protein: CASRGQGTNLNTQYF.

The chain recombines TRBV12-3 or TRBV12-4 with TRBJ1-5; the D gene is possibly TRBD1 (6 bases). V lost 5 bases and J lost 6, with 8 bases in between. CDR3 length: 12 residues. The CDR3 here is CASSRGFQPQHF. The CDR3 DNA reads TGTGCCAGCAGTAGGGGGTTTCAGCCCCAGCATTTT.

The chain joins TRBV7-9 to TRBJ2-1; TRBD1 might be the D (5 bases). CDR1 is SEHNR and CDR2 is FQNEAQ in the germline V gene (reference sequence). The CDR3 sequence is 15 residues long. The V and J ends lost 5 bases and 6 bases respectively, with 17 bases between them. In DNA, the CDR3 is TGTGCCAGCAGCCCCCAGGGTAGGGTCGGCAATGAGCAGTTCTTC. It yields the protein CASSPQGRVGNEQFF.

The gene calls are TRBV7-9 and TRBJ1-1; possibly TRBD1 for D (5 bases). Germline V CDR1 and CDR2: SEHNR, FQNEAQ (reference sequence). This CDR3 contains 12 residues. Trimming left V 5 bases short and J 2 bases short, with 6 bases between. The CDR3 DNA reads as TGTGCCAGCAGCCAGGGTAACACTGAAGCTTTCTTT. It specifies CASSQGNTEAFF.

The chain is built from TRBV2 and TRBJ1-6; D is unclear. CDR3 size: 13 residues. CDR1 and CDR2 (germline): SNHLY, FYNNEI. V shed 6 bases and J shed 2 bases, with 5 bases lying between them. This CDR3 reads CASRETYNSPLHF. The CDR3 DNA follows: TGTGCCAGCAGGGAGACCTATAATTCACCCCTCCACTTT.

This chain uses TRBV7-9 with TRBJ1-6; D possibly corresponds to TRBD1 (6 bases). The CDR3 is made up of 14 amino acids. Trimming removed 3 bases from V and 5 bases from J, with 8 bases in between. CDR1 and CDR2 from the germline V gene are SEHNR and FQNEAQ (reference sequence). The CDR3 spells CASSFGQNNSPLHF. The CDR3, as DNA: TGTGCCAGCAGCTTCGGACAGAATAATTCACCCCTCCACTTT.

The rearrangement links TRBV30 to TRBJ1-2; weak D call: TRBD1 (5 bases). In germline, CDR1 is GTSNPN, CDR2 SVGIG (reference sequence). Trimming removed 4 bases at V and 4 bases at J, with 16 bases between. This CDR3 region has 14 residues. CDR3 bases: TGTGCCTGGACAGGGAACCTAAGGAGCTATGGCTACACCTTC. This translates into CAWTGNLRSYGYTF.

The genes are TRBV7-9 and TRBJ2-2; weak D call: TRBD2 (5 bases). This CDR3 contains 12 residues. In germline, CDR1 is SEHNR, CDR2 FQNEAQ (reference sequence). V was shortened by 5 bases and J by 6 bases, with 7 bases between the two germline ends. The CDR3 is CASSTLAGELFF. DNA of the CDR3: TGTGCCAGCAGCACACTAGCCGGGGAGCTGTTTTTT.

The chain uses TRBV15 and TRBJ2-5; tentatively, D is TRBD2 (6 bases). Germline-derived CDR1 and CDR2 are LNHNV and YYDKDF (reference sequence). Trimming took 1 base from V and 5 from J, leaving 8 bases between them. There are 13 residues in the CDR3. Written as DNA, the CDR3 is TGTGCCACCAGCAGAGCGGGAGTCGAGACCCAGTACTTC. This sequence encodes CATSRAGVETQYF. Drawing the rest from reference TRBV15 and TRBJ2-5, the complete variable domain is DAMVIQNPRYQVTQFGKPVTLSCSQTLNHNVMYWYQQKSSQAPKLLFHYYDKDFNNEADTPDNFQSRRPNTSFCFLDIRSPGLGDTAMYLCATSRAGVETQYFGPGTRLLVL.

The chain carries TRBV12-3 or TRBV12-4 and TRBJ1-1, with unresolved D. V gave up 6 bases and J gave up 1 base, with 9 bases separating them. The CDR3 has 13 amino acids. CDR3 in DNA: TGTGCCAGCAGCCCCACTGGGAACACTGAAGCTTTCTTT. This codes for CASSPTGNTEAFF.